What follows are 15 T cell receptor beta chains derived from one specimen sequenced in a study of blood T cell repertoires in COVID-19. The protocol was immunoSEQ multiplex PCR, while the TCRdb copy is restricted to in-frame clones and leaves out a portion. In the table there are 150,000 to 200,000 clones, approximately 87% of which are singletons. The specimen was peripheral blood. All receptors derive from a young man with active or convalescent COVID-19.

Written as DNA, the CDR3 is TGCGCCAGCAGCTTCGGGACTAGCGGGAGACCTACCTACGAGCAGTACTTC. Translating it yields CASSFGTSGRPTYEQYF. V gene TRBV5-1 combines with J gene TRBJ2-7; 14 bases line up with TRBD2. Trimming took 2 bases from V and 2 from J; bases not matched to a gene: 6. The CDR3 runs to 17 residues. Looked up from germline, CDR1 is SGHRS and CDR2 is YFSETQ.

The chain is built from TRBV12-3 or TRBV12-4 and TRBJ1-3; tentative D call: TRBD1 (5 bases). This CDR3 has 11 amino acids. The V end lost 5 bases, the J end lost 16 bases, and 15 bases lay between the germline ends. The CDR3 loop reads CASSQQAVLYF. The CDR3 region has the DNA TGTGCCAGCAGTCAACAGGCTGTTCTCTATTTT.

V and J are TRBV3-1 (or the pseudogene TRBV3-2) and TRBJ2-5; D is unresolved. The CDR3 is 12 residues long. Germline V gene lookup returns CDR1 LGHDT and CDR2 YNNKEL (reference sequence). Trimming cost V 0 bases and J 5 bases, with 4 bases left between them. CDR3 DNA: TGTGCCAGCAGCCAAGATGAGGAGACCCAGTACTTC. It translates to CASSQDEETQYF.

The DNA for the CDR3 is TGTGCCTGGAGTGTGTCGGGTGATCAGCCCCAGCATTTT. This encodes CAWSVSGDQPQHF. The chain links TRBV30 to TRBJ1-5; no clear D gene. The CDR3 contains 13 residues. Germline values: CDR1 GTSNPN, CDR2 SVGIG (reference sequence). V was clipped by 0 bases and J by 5 bases, with 8 bases between them. Together with reference TRBV30 and TRBJ1-5, the CDR3 gives the full variable domain: SQTIHQWPATLVQPVGSPLSLECTVEGTSNPNLYWYRQAAGRGLQLLFYSVGIGQISSEVPQNLSASRPQDRQFILSSKKLLLSDSGFYLCAWSVSGDQPQHFGDGTRLSIL.

This clone was seen only a few times. The rearrangement uses TRBV28 and TRBJ1-1; the match to TRBD1 covers 12 bases. The V gene's germline CDR1 is MDHEN and CDR2 SYDVKM. The CDR3 contains 16 residues. V dropped 4 bases and J dropped 6; count of bases not matched to a gene: 9. As DNA, the CDR3 is TGTGCCAGCAGTTCATCGGGGACAGGGGGCAATGCTGAAGCTTTCTTT. The encoded protein is CASSSSGTGGNAEAFF. The entire variable domain, with the rest obtained from reference TRBV28 and TRBJ1-1, is as follows: DVKVTQSSRYLVKRTGEKVFLECVQDMDHENMFWYRQDPGLGLRLIYFSYDVKMKEKGDIPEGYSVSREKKERFSLILESASTNQTSMYLCASSSSGTGGNAEAFFGQGTRLTVV.

This rearrangement joins TRBV5-5 to TRBJ1-1, with D tentatively TRBD1 (5 bases). The CDR3 covers 14 residues. The germline gives CDR1 SGHKS, CDR2 YYEKEE (reference sequence). V gave up 2 bases and J gave up 4 bases, with 12 bases separating them. The DNA of the CDR3 is TGTGCCAGCAGCTTTTTCGGGGGTATCACTGAAGCTTTCTTT. Amino acid sequence: CASSFFGGITEAFF.

This chain joins TRBV5-1 and TRBJ1-1, with 7 bases that match TRBD1. Losses at the gene ends were 4 bases for V and 1 base for J; bases not matched to a gene: 7. CDR3 length: 15 residues. The germline CDR1 and CDR2 sequences are SGHRS and YFSETQ. CDR3 in amino acids: CASSLLGQKNTEAFF. The CDR3 DNA reads TGCGCCAGCAGCCTCCTGGGACAGAAGAACACTGAAGCTTTCTTT.

The rearrangement links TRBV6-5 to TRBJ1-2; D is perhaps TRBD1 (6 bases). Germline V gives CDR1 MNHEY, CDR2 SVGAGI. V was clipped by 7 bases and J by 7 bases, with 22 bases between them. The CDR3 contains 15 residues. The CDR3, as DNA: TGTGCCAGCAACCTACAGGGAATCGGGGCCCTTGGCTACACCTTC. It specifies CASNLQGIGALGYTF.

The chain joins TRBV2 to TRBJ1-3, with 7 bases aligning to TRBD1. From germline, CDR1 is SNHLY and CDR2 FYNNEI. With 5 bases clipped from V and 0 bases from J, the junction kept 13 bases outside the gene matches. The CDR3 totals 18 residues. The CDR3 DNA sequence: TGTGCCAGCAGTATAGGGACAGAATCATTAAGCTCTGGAAACACCATATATTTT. Protein sequence: CASSIGTESLSSGNTIYF.

About this clone: At one boundary the junction diverges from the germline segment, which might be a read error. The gene calls are TRBV18 and TRBJ1-3; 9 nucleotides agree with TRBD1. Germline lookup yields CDR1 KGHSH and CDR2 LQKENI. The CDR3 runs to 16 residues. The CDR3 here is CATSQSGQGFGNTIYF. CDR3 in DNA: TGTGCCACCTCACAATCGGGACAGGGTTTTGGAAACACCATATATTTT.

This sequence joins TRBV7-9 and TRBJ1-1; TRBD1 matches at 7 bases. Germline lookup yields CDR1 SEHNR and CDR2 FQNEAQ (reference sequence). V was clipped by 5 bases and J by 3 bases; unmatched bases: 6. This CDR3 is 14 amino acids long. The CDR3 DNA reads TGTGCCAGCAGCCTACAGGGGTCACACACTGAAGCTTTCTTT. This translates into CASSLQGSHTEAFF.

The chain carries TRBV24-1 and TRBJ1-1; D is possibly TRBD1 (5 bases). The CDR3 length is 14 residues. Trimming pared 5 bases from V and 9 bases from J, leaving 18 bases between. Germline V lookup: CDR1 KGHDR, CDR2 SFDVKD. Here the CDR3 DNA reads TGTGCCACCAGTGTCCTAATGCCCCCAGGGAAAGCTTTCTTT. It is translated as CATSVLMPPGKAFF.

In its sample, this clone was seen once. The rearrangement links TRBV9 to TRBJ1-4; unclear D gene. Germline-derived CDR1 and CDR2 are SGDLS and YYNGEE. The CDR3 has 19 residues. The V end was cut by 0 bases, the J end by 0 bases, with 18 bases between. The CDR3 DNA sequence: TGTGCCAGCAGCGTAGATGGGCGACTAGTCCCAGCAACTAATGAAAAACTGTTTTTT. It is translated as CASSVDGRLVPATNEKLFF.

This rearrangement joins TRBV19 to TRBJ2-7; 7 bases map to TRBD2. CDR1 is LNHDA, CDR2 SQIVND, per germline (reference sequence). The ends lost 9 bases at V and 0 bases at J; junction bases unmatched: 14. The CDR3 length is 16 residues. DNA of the CDR3: TGTGCCAGCTCTCCCAGGCTAGCGGTGAGCTCCTACGAGCAGTACTTC. The encoded protein is CASSPRLAVSSYEQYF.

The chain couples TRBV29-1 to TRBJ2-3; D gene uncertain. CDR3 length equals 12 residues. The germline V gene encodes CDR1 SQVTM and CDR2 ANQGSEA. The V and J ends lost 1 base and 5 bases respectively, with 7 bases between them. CDR3 sequence: CSVEVWQDTQYF. CDR3 sequence (DNA): TGCAGCGTTGAAGTCTGGCAAGATACGCAGTATTTT.